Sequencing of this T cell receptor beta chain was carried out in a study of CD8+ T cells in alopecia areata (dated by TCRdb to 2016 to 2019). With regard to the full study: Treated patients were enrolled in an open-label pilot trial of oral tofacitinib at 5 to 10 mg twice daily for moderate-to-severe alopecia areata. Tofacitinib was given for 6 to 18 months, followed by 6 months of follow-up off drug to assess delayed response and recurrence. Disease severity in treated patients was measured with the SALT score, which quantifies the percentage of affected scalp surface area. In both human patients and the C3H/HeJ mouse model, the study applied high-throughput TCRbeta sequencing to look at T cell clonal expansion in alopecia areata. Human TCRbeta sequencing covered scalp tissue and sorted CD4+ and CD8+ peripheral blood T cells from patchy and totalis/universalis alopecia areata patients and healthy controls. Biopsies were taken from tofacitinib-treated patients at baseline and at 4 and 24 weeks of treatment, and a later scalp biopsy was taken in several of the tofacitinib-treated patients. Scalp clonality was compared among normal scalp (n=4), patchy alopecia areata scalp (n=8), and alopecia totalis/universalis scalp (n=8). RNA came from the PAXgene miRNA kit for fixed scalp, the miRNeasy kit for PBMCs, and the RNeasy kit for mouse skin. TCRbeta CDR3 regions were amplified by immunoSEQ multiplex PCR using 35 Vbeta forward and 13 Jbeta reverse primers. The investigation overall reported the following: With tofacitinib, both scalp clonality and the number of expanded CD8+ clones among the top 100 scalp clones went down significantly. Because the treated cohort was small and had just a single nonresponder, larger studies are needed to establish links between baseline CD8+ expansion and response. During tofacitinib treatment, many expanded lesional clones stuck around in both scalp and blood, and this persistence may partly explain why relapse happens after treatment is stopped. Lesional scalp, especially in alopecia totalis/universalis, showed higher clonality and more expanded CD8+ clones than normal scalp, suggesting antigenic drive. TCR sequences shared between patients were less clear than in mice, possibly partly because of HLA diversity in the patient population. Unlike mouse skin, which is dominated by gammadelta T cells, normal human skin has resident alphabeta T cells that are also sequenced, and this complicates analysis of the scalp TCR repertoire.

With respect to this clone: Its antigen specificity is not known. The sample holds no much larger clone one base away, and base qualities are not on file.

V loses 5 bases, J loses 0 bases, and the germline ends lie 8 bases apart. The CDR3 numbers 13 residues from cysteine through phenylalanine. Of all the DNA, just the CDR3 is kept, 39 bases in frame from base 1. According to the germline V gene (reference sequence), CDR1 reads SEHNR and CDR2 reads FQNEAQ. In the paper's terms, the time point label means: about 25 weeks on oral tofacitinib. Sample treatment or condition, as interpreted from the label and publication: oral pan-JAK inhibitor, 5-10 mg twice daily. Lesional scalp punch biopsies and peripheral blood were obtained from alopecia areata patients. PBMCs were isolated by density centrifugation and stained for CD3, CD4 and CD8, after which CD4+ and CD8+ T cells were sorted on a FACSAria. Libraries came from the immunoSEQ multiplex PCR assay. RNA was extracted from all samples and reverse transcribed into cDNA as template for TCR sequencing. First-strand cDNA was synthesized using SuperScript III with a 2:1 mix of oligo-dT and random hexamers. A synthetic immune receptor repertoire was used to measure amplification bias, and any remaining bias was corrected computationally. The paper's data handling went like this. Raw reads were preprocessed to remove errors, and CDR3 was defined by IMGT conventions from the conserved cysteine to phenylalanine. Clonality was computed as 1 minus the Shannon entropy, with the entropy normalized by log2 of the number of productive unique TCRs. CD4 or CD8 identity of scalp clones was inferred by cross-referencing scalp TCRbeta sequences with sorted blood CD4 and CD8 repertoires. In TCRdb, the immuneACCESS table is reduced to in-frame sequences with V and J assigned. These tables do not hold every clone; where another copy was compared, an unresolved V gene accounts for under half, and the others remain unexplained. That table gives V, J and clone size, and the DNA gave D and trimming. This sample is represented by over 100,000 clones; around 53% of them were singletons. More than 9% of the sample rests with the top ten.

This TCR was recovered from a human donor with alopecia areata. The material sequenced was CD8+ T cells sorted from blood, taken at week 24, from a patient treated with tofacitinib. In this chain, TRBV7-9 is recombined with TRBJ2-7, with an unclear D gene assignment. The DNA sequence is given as TGTGCCAGCAGCCGGGTGACCTCCTACGAGCAGTACTTC. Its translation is CASSRVTSYEQYF.